Below are 28 T cell receptor beta chains sequenced from a single sample in a study of radiotherapy plus CTLA-4 blockade in lung cancer. The table came from immunoSEQ multiplex PCR; TCRdb's copy has only in-frame clones and leaves some out. The repertoire holds about 45,000 clones, with roughly two thirds as singletons. The sequencing used peripheral blood, collected from a patient treated with radiotherapy plus ipilimumab. These receptors were taken from a human donor with non-small cell lung cancer who had a complete response to radiotherapy plus ipilimumab.

V is TRBV28 and J is TRBJ1-2, with D tentatively TRBD1 (6 bases). The ends were cut back, 5 bases at V and 8 bases at J, with 12 bases in the middle. The CDR3 length is 12 residues. Germline V gives CDR1 MDHEN, CDR2 SYDVKM. CDR3 in DNA: TGTGCCAGCAGTACAGGGCCTTGGGGCTACACCTTC. Its protein is CASSTGPWGYTF.

The rearrangement links TRBV5-8 to TRBJ2-1, with 7 positions matching TRBD2. Losses at the gene ends were 3 bases for V and 8 bases for J; bases not matched to a gene: 14. Germline values: CDR1 SGHTS, CDR2 YDEGEE. CDR3 length: 16 residues. The CDR3 nucleotides are TGTGCCAGCAGCTCTTTCGGCGGGAGAGTCGGCGATGAGCAGTTCTTC. This gives the protein CASSSFGGRVGDEQFF.

The chain carries TRBV5-1 and TRBJ2-5, with 9 bases that match TRBD2. The DNA end favors TRBJ2-7, so the J call may be wrong. The CDR3 sequence is 16 residues long. Germline values: CDR1 SGHRS, CDR2 YFSETQ. The CDR3, as DNA: TGCGCCAGCAGCTTGGGGACTAGCGAGAGAACCTACGAGCAGTACTTC. Residues: CASSLGTSERTYEQYF.

The chain joins TRBV10-2 to TRBJ1-3; the D gene is possibly TRBD1 (5 bases). Trimming left V 3 bases short and J 2 bases short, with 8 bases between. The CDR3 is made up of 14 amino acids. Germline V gene data show CDR1 as WSHSY and CDR2 as SAAADI. The CDR3 DNA reads as TGCGCCAGCAGTGACAGGGTCGCTGGAAACACCATATATTTT. It encodes CASSDRVAGNTIYF.

This clone occurred once. The gene calls are TRBV5-1 and TRBJ2-1, with 12 bases matching TRBD2. From germline, CDR1 is SGHRS and CDR2 YFSETQ. The ends lost 3 bases at V and 6 bases at J; junction bases unmatched: 1. The CDR3 spans 14 residues. The CDR3 loop is CASSWTSGTNEQFF. The CDR3 bases are TGCGCCAGCAGCTGGACTAGCGGGACCAATGAGCAGTTCTTC.

The V gene is TRBV2, the J gene TRBJ2-7; maybe TRBD1 (5 bases). Between the trimmed V and J ends, which lost 6 bases and 7 bases, there was a span of 16 bases. Per germline, CDR1 SNHLY and CDR2 FYNNEI. The CDR3 consists of 13 residues. CDR3 residues: CASSDSLRSEQYF. The CDR3 DNA reads as TGTGCCAGCAGCGACAGCCTCCGATCAGAGCAGTACTTC.

This rearrangement joins TRBV7-8 to TRBJ1-2; D call uncertain. The CDR3 has 15 residues. The germline V gene has CDR1 SGHVS and CDR2 FQNEAQ. Trimming stripped 2 bases from V and 10 bases from J, with 20 bases between. The CDR3 here is CASSLNSDTTSSYTF. The DNA of the CDR3 is TGTGCCAGCAGCTTAAATTCCGACACCACTTCTTCCTACACCTTC.

V gene TRBV2 combines with J gene TRBJ2-3, with a weak D call TRBD2 (6 bases). CDR1 and CDR2 (germline): SNHLY, FYNNEI. The CDR3 has 15 residues. V gave up 4 bases and J gave up 2 bases, with 13 bases separating them. CDR3 nucleotide sequence: TGTGCCAGCAGTGGGGACGGGACTCCCACAGATACGCAGTATTTT. Translation: CASSGDGTPTDTQYF.

This chain links TRBV7-2 with TRBJ1-2; TRBD1 agrees at 7 bases. CDR1 is SGHTA and CDR2 is FQGNSA in the germline V gene. Trimming removed 5 bases from V and 5 bases from J; junction bases left unmatched: 2. This CDR3 contains 12 residues. The CDR3 DNA reads TGTGCCAGCAGCATACAGGGGTATGGCTACACCTTC. This gives the protein CASSIQGYGYTF.

This sequence joins TRBV28 and TRBJ1-6; D may be TRBD1 (5 bases). Trimming removed 2 bases at V and 9 bases at J, with 14 bases between. Germline V gene lookup returns CDR1 MDHEN and CDR2 SYDVKM. The CDR3 spans 15 residues. In DNA, the CDR3 is TGTGCCAGCAGTTTAGGGCAGGGAAGAGTTTCACCCCTCCACTTT. Its protein is CASSLGQGRVSPLHF.

This clone was counted only a few times. The chain couples TRBV5-1 to TRBJ2-5, with 7 positions matching TRBD1. Trimming at V came to 4 bases and at J to 1 base, leaving 4 bases not matched to a gene. The CDR3 is made up of 14 amino acids. In germline, CDR1 is SGHRS, CDR2 YFSETQ. CDR3 amino acids: CASSLGQTQETQYF. The CDR3, as DNA: TGCGCCAGCAGCCTGGGACAGACCCAAGAGACCCAGTACTTC.

The chain uses TRBV2 and TRBJ2-1; 10 positions match TRBD2. Germline V gene lookup returns CDR1 SNHLY and CDR2 FYNNEI. Trimming cost V 4 bases and J 1 base; bases outside gene matches: 4. This CDR3 contains 16 residues. The DNA of the CDR3 is TGTGCCAGCAGTGCGATACTAGCGGGGTCCTACAATGAGCAGTTCTTC. Translated: CASSAILAGSYNEQFF.

The gene calls are TRBV18 and TRBJ2-3; 7 bases fit TRBD1. The germline CDR1 and CDR2 sequences are KGHSH and LQKENI. Germline trimming cut 2 bases from V and 2 bases from J; bases unmatched to any gene: 4. The CDR3 is made up of 15 amino acids. The CDR3 DNA follows: TGTGCCAGCTCACCAGACAGGGTGAACACAGATACGCAGTATTTT. Its protein is CASSPDRVNTDTQYF.

V and J are TRBV29-1 and TRBJ2-3; D ambiguous. From germline, CDR1 is SQVTM and CDR2 ANQGSEA. V gave up 8 bases and J gave up 0 bases, with 15 bases separating them. The CDR3 is 14 amino acids. CDR3 amino acids: CSIRQNPSTDTQYF. The DNA of the CDR3 is TGCAGCATACGACAAAACCCTAGCACAGATACGCAGTATTTT.

The chain has TRBV29-1 and TRBJ2-7; TRBD1 matches 8 bases. Germline V gene sequence: CDR1 SQVTM, CDR2 ANQGSEA. With 5 bases clipped from V and 4 bases from J, the junction kept 7 bases outside the gene matches. The CDR3 is made up of 13 amino acids. The CDR3 coding sequence is TGCAGCGTTCGAGCAGGGGGCAGGTACGAGCAGTACTTC. Its protein product is CSVRAGGRYEQYF.

The chain couples TRBV29-1 to TRBJ2-3; D is undetermined. This CDR3 contains 14 residues. The V end lost 1 base, the J end lost 0 bases, and 8 bases lay between the germline ends. Germline CDR1 is SQVTM and CDR2 is ANQGSEA. CDR3 sequence (DNA): TGCAGCGTTGAAGGCGGATCAAGCACAGATACGCAGTATTTT. Translated, it gives CSVEGGSSTDTQYF.

This clone was seen only a few times. The rearrangement joins TRBV30 to TRBJ2-2, with 8 bases fitting TRBD2. Germline loops: CDR1 GTSNPN, CDR2 SVGIG (reference sequence). The trim removed 5 bases at V and 5 bases at J, leaving 7 bases unmatched. The CDR3 runs to 14 residues. This CDR3 is CAWVGGAGTGELFF. In DNA form, the CDR3 reads TGTGCCTGGGTCGGGGGGGCAGGGACCGGGGAGCTGTTTTTT.

This rearrangement joins TRBV29-1 to TRBJ2-5; 7 nucleotides line up with TRBD1. CDR3 length equals 13 residues. V lost 0 bases and J lost 3; bases outside the gene matches: 1. Germline lookup yields CDR1 SQVTM and CDR2 ANQGSEA. CDR3 residues: CSVEDQGEETQYF. CDR3 bases: TGCAGCGTTGAAGATCAGGGGGAAGAGACCCAGTACTTC.

The chain links TRBV2 to TRBJ2-1; TRBD2 is a possible D gene (6 bases). Trimming removed 2 bases from V and 8 bases from J, with 10 bases in between. The CDR3 sequence is 13 residues long. CDR1 is SNHLY, CDR2 FYNNEI, per germline. The CDR3 DNA is TGTGCCAGCAGTGAACGGGAGTGGGATGAGCAGTTCTTC. Its translation: CASSEREWDEQFF.

This clone was counted between two and nine times. The rearrangement joins TRBV10-1 to TRBJ1-1; D uncertain. V was shortened by 6 bases and J by 5 bases, with 13 bases between the two germline ends. Germline V lookup: CDR1 WNHNN, CDR2 SYGVQD (reference sequence). This CDR3 is built from 13 residues. CDR3 sequence: CASRGQVWTEAFF. DNA of the CDR3: TGCGCCAGCAGGGGCCAGGTGTGGACTGAAGCTTTCTTT.

The rearrangement uses TRBV19 and TRBJ2-1; unclear D gene. Trimming cost V 4 bases and J 7 bases, with 11 bases left between them. CDR3 length: 13 residues. CDR1 and CDR2 from the germline V gene are LNHDA and SQIVND (reference sequence). This CDR3 reads CASSNPYLNEQFF. CDR3 nucleotide sequence: TGTGCCAGTAGTAATCCATACCTAAATGAGCAGTTCTTC.

The chain couples TRBV5-4 to TRBJ2-7, with D possibly being TRBD1 (6 bases). Germline assignment: CDR1 SGHNT and CDR2 YYREEE (reference sequence). This CDR3 is 12 amino acids long. Trimming shortened V by 3 bases and J by 3 bases, and 7 bases separated the two germline ends. In DNA, the CDR3 is TGTGCCAGCAGCTCACAGGGCTACGAGCAGTACTTC. Translating it yields CASSSQGYEQYF.

The chain combines TRBV10-1 with TRBJ2-5; 10 bases match TRBD2. The germline CDR1 and CDR2 sequences are WNHNN and SYGVQD (reference sequence). CDR3 size: 14 residues. J was trimmed by 4 bases and V by 6 bases; bases with no gene match: 5. The CDR3 DNA sequence: TGCGCCAGCAGGTGGCTAGCGGGAGCAGAGACCCAGTACTTC. As protein: CASRWLAGAETQYF.

The chain is built from TRBV9 and TRBJ1-6, with TRBD1 matching over 9 bases. The germline V gene encodes CDR1 SGDLS and CDR2 YYNGEE. Losses at the gene ends were 7 bases for V and 8 bases for J; bases not matched to a gene: 4. This CDR3 is 13 amino acids long. The CDR3 DNA sequence: TGTGCCAGCCGGGGACAGGGAGATTCACCCCTCCACTTT. Protein sequence: CASRGQGDSPLHF. Using reference TRBV9 and TRBJ1-6 for the parts outside the CDR3, the full variable domain is DSGVTQTPKHLITATGQRVTLRCSPRSGDLSVYWYQQSLDQGLQFLIQYYNGEERAKGNILERFSAQQFPDLHSELNLSSLELGDSALYFCASRGQGDSPLHFGNGTRLTVT.

The rearrangement links TRBV6-1 to TRBJ1-3; D gene ambiguous. Trimming took off 8 bases at V and 5 bases at J, with 4 bases between the two ends. The CDR3 is 10 amino acids. Germline V lookup: CDR1 MNHNS, CDR2 SASEGT. In nucleotides, the CDR3 is TGTGCCAGCTTTAGAAACACCATATATTTT. Protein: CASFRNTIYF.

The chain combines TRBV6-5 with TRBJ2-7, with D perhaps matching TRBD2 (7 bases). Germline lookup yields CDR1 MNHEY and CDR2 SVGAGI. The CDR3 is 15 amino acids. Trimming pared 0 bases from V and 3 bases from J, leaving 12 bases between. This CDR3 reads CASSYSGGQGYEQYF. In DNA form, the CDR3 reads TGTGCCAGCAGTTACTCGGGGGGGCAGGGCTACGAGCAGTACTTC.

The V and J genes are TRBV2 and TRBJ2-5; D unresolved. The CDR3 is 12 amino acids. CDR1 and CDR2 (germline): SNHLY, FYNNEI. The ends were cut back, 0 bases at V and 5 bases at J, with 4 bases in the middle. The CDR3 spells CASSEARETQYF. For the CDR3, the DNA is TGTGCCAGCAGTGAAGCCCGGGAGACCCAGTACTTC.

This clone was detected only a few times. J is TRBJ1-6 and V is TRBV5-5, with D possibly matching TRBD1 (6 bases). V was pared by 4 bases and J by 10 bases, with 18 bases between. This CDR3 spans 15 amino acids. Germline CDR1 is SGHKS and CDR2 is YYEKEE (reference sequence). The CDR3 DNA follows: TGTGCCAGCAGCCCATCCGGGACAAATTGGTCACCCCTCCACTTT. Its translation is CASSPSGTNWSPLHF.